Reported below is one TCR beta chain. Its antigen is not identified. These data originate in a study of OX40 agonist ivuxolimab in advanced cancers. Broader study findings: Those patients achieving a partial response at 0.1-3.0 mg/kg showed among the lowest clonal expansion.

The CDR3 is 14 residues long. The germline V gene has CDR1 SGHRS and CDR2 YFSETQ. V lost 2 bases, J lost 0 bases, and 8 bases lay in between. Here immunoSEQ multiplex PCR was the method, and the copy in TCRdb shows in-frame clones only, minus some. The data show about 34,000 clones, with less than 85% seen just once and over 9.5% held by the top ten. The source is an adult with an advanced solid tumor such as melanoma, head and neck, liver or kidney cancer. The sample was CD4+ or CD8+ T cells sorted from blood, taken in a trial of the OX40 agonist ivuxolimab. The rearrangement links TRBV5-1 to TRBJ1-1; D is ambiguous. CDR3 nucleotides: TGCGCCAGCAGCTTATCCCTCGTGAACACTGAAGCTTTCTTT. It specifies CASSLSLVNTEAFF.